Sequencing of this T cell receptor beta chain was carried out in a study of blood T cell repertoires in COVID-19 (dated by TCRdb to between 2020 and 2021). Regarding the complete study: The collaborator samples originated in the United States, Italy and Spain and spanned the acute and convalescent phases of COVID-19. The material from the prospective study consisted of cDNA or gDNA derived from T cells, B-cell-depleted T cells, or PBMCs. Deeply sampled blood TCRbeta repertoires from subjects exposed to, actively infected with, or recovered from COVID-19 were included in the dataset. A freely available public database, intended as a resource for researchers studying the immune response to SARS-CoV-2, is where the repertoires were released. Samples were obtained from the ongoing ImmuneRACE study (first 160 participants) and from over 1,000 subjects provided by 6 global collaborators. The sample metadata nearly always contained a de-identified subject ID, COVID-19 status, age in years and sex. Where HLA class I and class II types were available, the types were taken from metadata supplied by the sample provider, not from assay-based typing. Results the study describes overall, beyond this receptor: The quantity of clinical and demographic metadata differed by source and by participant and was supplied without curation.

CDR1 and CDR2 (SGHAT, FQNNGV) derive from the germline V gene. The V end gives up 5 bases and the J end 3 bases, leaving 2 bases in the junction not matched to a gene. Including the terminal cysteine and phenylalanine, the CDR3 comprises 14 residues. Of all the DNA, just the CDR3 is kept, 42 bases in frame from base 1. Notes on this clone: What this receptor recognizes is not known. There are no base qualities to consult, and no much larger clone falls within one base.

Each collaborating institution followed its own protocols to collect whole blood in K2EDTA tubes. For TCRbeta analysis, collaborator samples were shipped as frozen whole blood, as isolated PBMCs, or as DNA extracted from either sample type. TCRbeta CDR3 regions were amplified from genomic DNA by means of the immunoSEQ Assay, a bias-controlled multiplex PCR. On the authors' methods: Nucleated cell counts per sample were estimated from amplification of reference gene primers within the assay. To quantify the absolute abundance of each unique TCRbeta CDR3 rearrangement, sequence reads were collapsed and filtered. Productive Simpson clonality was computed per sample as the square root of Simpson's diversity index over productive rearrangements. The clones in this table, taken by TCRdb from immuneACCESS, are in-frame only. Not every clone is retained; where verified, under half of the shortfall comes from an unresolved V gene, and the cause of the rest is unknown. That table gives V, J and clone size, and the DNA gave D and trimming. The sample table holds around 300,000 clones, of which 89% were seen once. Roughly 2.1% of the sample is in the top ten clones.

The sample consisted of peripheral blood. The chain is made from TRBV11-2 and TRBJ2-7, with TRBD2 matching 12 junction bases. This receptor was obtained from a man aged 45-65 years with acute or convalescent COVID-19. The nucleotide sequence reads TGTGCCAGCAGCCGGGGACTAGCGGGCTACGAGCAGTACTTC. It translates to CASSRGLAGYEQYF.